Listed here are 8 T cell receptor beta chains from one sample, sequenced in a study of blood T cell repertoires in COVID-19. The repertoire was sequenced with immunoSEQ multiplex PCR; TCRdb's copy has only in-frame clones and lacks some. The data show roughly 150,000 clones, approximately 86% seen once. Material for sequencing was peripheral blood. The receptor source for this set is a woman of 80 years or more with COVID-19, enrolled during active disease.

This chain uses TRBV7-9 with TRBJ2-1, with TRBD1 matching over 7 bases. CDR1 and CDR2 (germline): SEHNR, FQNEAQ (reference sequence). Trimming took 3 bases from V and 15 from J; bases not matched to a gene: 8. The CDR3 spans 12 residues. Here the CDR3 DNA reads TGTGCCAGCAGCTTCCTTGCGGACAGGTTGTTCTTC. Translating it yields CASSFLADRLFF.

The rearrangement uses TRBV9 and TRBJ1-2; 10 nucleotides agree with TRBD1. The CDR3 sequence is 14 residues long. Unmatched junction bases numbered 8, after V lost 4 bases and J lost 8 bases. Germline CDR1 reads SGDLS; CDR2 reads YYNGEE. The DNA for the CDR3 is TGTGCCAGCAGCCCCGGGACAGGGGTTTACGGCTACACCTTC. Amino acid sequence: CASSPGTGVYGYTF.

This rearrangement joins TRBV5-8 to TRBJ1-4; weak D call: TRBD1 (5 bases). V lost 4 bases and J 2 bases, leaving 9 bases between the germline ends. Germline assignment: CDR1 SGHTS and CDR2 YDEGEE. The length of the CDR3 is 14 residues. CDR3 DNA sequence: TGTGCCAGCAGCCCGGACACGACTAATGAAAAACTGTTTTTT. Translation: CASSPDTTNEKLFF. Full variable domain (rest looked up from reference TRBV5-8 and TRBJ1-4): EAGVTQSPTHLIKTRGQQATLRCSPISGHTSVYWYQQALGLGLQFLLWYDEGEERNRGNFPPRFSGRQFPNYSSELNVNALELEDSALYLCASSPDTTNEKLFFGSGTQLSVL.

This clone was picked up one time. The V gene is TRBV28, the J gene TRBJ2-2, with 8 bases fitting TRBD2. V lost 3 bases to trimming and J lost 7 bases; unmatched junction nucleotides: 10. The CDR3 has 16 amino acids. Per the germline V gene, CDR1 is MDHEN and CDR2 is SYDVKM. CDR3 protein: CASSFASGRVGGELFF. CDR3 DNA: TGTGCCAGCAGTTTTGCGAGCGGGAGAGTTGGCGGGGAGCTGTTTTTT. Combining the CDR3 with reference TRBV28 and TRBJ2-2 gives the whole variable domain DVKVTQSSRYLVKRTGEKVFLECVQDMDHENMFWYRQDPGLGLRLIYFSYDVKMKEKGDIPEGYSVSREKKERFSLILESASTNQTSMYLCASSFASGRVGGELFFGEGSRLTVL.

The chain combines TRBV19 with TRBJ2-7, with TRBD1 identical over 8 bases. The CDR3 contains 13 residues. V trimming: 8 bases; J trimming: 0 bases; junction bases outside the gene matches: 3. Per the germline V gene, CDR1 is LNHDA and CDR2 is SQIVND (reference sequence). The CDR3: CASSRGLSYEQYF. The CDR3 DNA reads TGTGCCAGTTCCAGGGGGCTCTCCTACGAGCAGTACTTC.

The CDR3 DNA reads TGTGCCAGCACCTTGGGGCTAGCGGGGAAGAACACCGGGGAGCTGTTTTTT. Amino acid sequence: CASTLGLAGKNTGELFF. The V and J genes are TRBV13 and TRBJ2-2; TRBD2 matches 9 bases. Trimming at V came to 7 bases and at J to 1 base, leaving 10 bases not matched to a gene. The CDR3 totals 17 residues. The V gene's germline CDR1 is PRHDT and CDR2 FYEKMQ (reference sequence).

The chain has TRBV5-4 and TRBJ1-6; 7 bases map to TRBD1. There are 14 residues in the CDR3. J lost 6 bases, V lost 4 bases, and 4 bases had no gene match. Germline V gene data show CDR1 as SGHNT and CDR2 as YYREEE (reference sequence). The CDR3, as DNA: TGTGCCAGCAGCCCTGGGACAGTTAATTCACCCCTCCACTTT. This sequence encodes CASSPGTVNSPLHF.

CDR3 sequence (DNA): TGCGCCAGCAGAGGGGAAGGTACAGCAGCAAATTCACCCCTCCACTTT. As protein: CASRGEGTAANSPLHF. The chain is built from TRBV5-1 and TRBJ1-6, with D tentatively TRBD1 (5 bases). The CDR3 has 16 residues. V was trimmed by 5 bases and J by 7 bases, leaving 19 bases between them. Germline values: CDR1 SGHRS, CDR2 YFSETQ. Full variable domain (remainder filled in from reference TRBV5-1 and TRBJ1-6): KAGVTQTPRYLIKTRGQQVTLSCSPISGHRSVSWYQQTPGQGLQFLFEYFSETQRNKGNFPGRFSGRQFSNSRSEMNVSTLELGDSALYLCASRGEGTAANSPLHFGNGTRLTVT.